This TCR beta chain was sequenced in a study of T cell responses to AZD1222 COVID-19 vaccine. Study outcomes and limitations: Close to half of all spike-specific TCRs reportedly target regions of the variants that are unmutated. Spike regions recognized by vaccine-associated CD4 TCRs spanned the protein, led by 160-218 and 743-854. Only a handful of AZD1222 recipients were seropositive at baseline. In all cases, repertoires were sampled only after the peak T cell response.

This CDR3 region has 12 residues. The V gene lost 2 bases and the J gene lost 7 bases, with 10 bases spanning the gap. Germline V lookup: CDR1 SGHRS, CDR2 YFSETQ. On this clone itself: Its antigen is unidentified.

The assay was immunoSEQ multiplex PCR, and TCRdb's table has in-frame clones only and misses some. The sample has about 64,000 clones, around nine tenths seen once. The sequences come from peripheral blood, collected 28 days after the second dose of the MenACWY control vaccine. The gene calls are TRBV5-1 and TRBJ2-7; possible D gene TRBD2, 6 bases. This clonotype was obtained from an adult who received the MenACWY meningococcal vaccine as a control. The CDR3 DNA reads TGCGCCAGCAGCTTAAGCGGACTAGAGCAGTACTTC. It encodes CASSLSGLEQYF.